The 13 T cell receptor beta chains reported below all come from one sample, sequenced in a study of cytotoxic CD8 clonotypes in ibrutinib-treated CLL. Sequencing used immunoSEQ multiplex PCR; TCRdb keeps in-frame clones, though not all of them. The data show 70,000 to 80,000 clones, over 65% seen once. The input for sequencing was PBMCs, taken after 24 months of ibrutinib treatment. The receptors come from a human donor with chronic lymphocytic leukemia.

This CDR3 reads CASSQDLRDNEQFF. The CDR3 DNA is TGTGCCAGCAGCCAAGATTTGAGGGATAATGAGCAGTTCTTC. The V call is TRBV4-2, the J call TRBJ2-1; perhaps TRBD2 as D (5 bases). V lost 0 bases, J lost 7 bases, and 10 bases lay in between. The CDR3 spans 14 residues. Germline CDR1 LGHNA, CDR2 YNFKEQ.

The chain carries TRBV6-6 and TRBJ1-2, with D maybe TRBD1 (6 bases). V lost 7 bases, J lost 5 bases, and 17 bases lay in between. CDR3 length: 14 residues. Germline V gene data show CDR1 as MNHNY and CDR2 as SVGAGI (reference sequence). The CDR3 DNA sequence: TGTGCCAGCACCCAGTGGGCCGGGACATATGGCTACACCTTC. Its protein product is CASTQWAGTYGYTF.

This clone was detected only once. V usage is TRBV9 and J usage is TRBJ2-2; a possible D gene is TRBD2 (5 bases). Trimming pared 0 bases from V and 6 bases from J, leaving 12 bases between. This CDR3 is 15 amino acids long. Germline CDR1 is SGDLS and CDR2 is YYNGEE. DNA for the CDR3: TGTGCCAGCAGCGTAGAGGGAGTTGGGGCCGGGGAGCTGTTTTTT. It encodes CASSVEGVGAGELFF.

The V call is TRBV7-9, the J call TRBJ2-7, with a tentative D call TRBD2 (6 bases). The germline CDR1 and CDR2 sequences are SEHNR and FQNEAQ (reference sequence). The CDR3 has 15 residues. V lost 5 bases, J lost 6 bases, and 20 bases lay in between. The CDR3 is CASSLRGGWGSEQYF. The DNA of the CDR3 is TGTGCCAGCAGCCTACGTGGAGGGTGGGGGAGCGAGCAGTACTTC.

As DNA, the CDR3 is TGTGCCAGCAGCGAATTGGGACTAGCAGGTGAGCAGTTCTTC. Its translation is CASSELGLAGEQFF. The chain combines TRBV7-2 with TRBJ2-1; 9 nucleotides align to TRBD2. The CDR3 runs 14 residues. Germline V lookup: CDR1 SGHTA, CDR2 FQGNSA. J was trimmed by 9 bases and V by 5 bases; bases with no gene match: 8.

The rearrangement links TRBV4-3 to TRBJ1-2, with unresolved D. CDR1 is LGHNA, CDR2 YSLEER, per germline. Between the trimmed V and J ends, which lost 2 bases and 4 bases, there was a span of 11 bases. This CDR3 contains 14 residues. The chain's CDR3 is CASSQTGIVYGYTF. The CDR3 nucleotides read TGCGCCAGCAGCCAAACCGGGATCGTCTATGGCTACACCTTC.

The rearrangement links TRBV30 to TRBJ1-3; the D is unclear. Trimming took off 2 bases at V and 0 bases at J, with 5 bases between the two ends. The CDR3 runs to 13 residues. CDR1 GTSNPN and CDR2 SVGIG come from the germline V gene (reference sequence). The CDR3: CAWSRGSGNTIYF. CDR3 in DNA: TGTGCCTGGAGTCGGGGCTCTGGAAACACCATATATTTT.

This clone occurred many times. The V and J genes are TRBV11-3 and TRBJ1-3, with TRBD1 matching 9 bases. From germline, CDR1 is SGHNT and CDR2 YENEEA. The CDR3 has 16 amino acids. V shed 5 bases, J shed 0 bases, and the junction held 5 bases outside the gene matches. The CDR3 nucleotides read TGTGCCAGCAGCCCGGGACAGGGCAACTCTGGAAACACCATATATTTT. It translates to CASSPGQGNSGNTIYF.

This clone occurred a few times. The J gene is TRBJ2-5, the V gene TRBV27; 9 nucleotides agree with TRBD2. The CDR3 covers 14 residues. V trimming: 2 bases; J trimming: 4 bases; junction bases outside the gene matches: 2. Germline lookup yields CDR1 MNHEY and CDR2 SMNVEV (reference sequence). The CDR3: CASSLSSGRETQYF. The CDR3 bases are TGTGCCAGCAGTTTAAGTAGCGGGAGAGAGACCCAGTACTTC.

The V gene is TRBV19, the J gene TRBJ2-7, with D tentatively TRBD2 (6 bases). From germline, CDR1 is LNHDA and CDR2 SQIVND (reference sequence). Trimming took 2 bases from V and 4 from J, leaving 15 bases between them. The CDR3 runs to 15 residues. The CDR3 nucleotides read TGTGCCAGTAGTATATTCCTCGGGAGCTTGTACGAGCAGTACTTC. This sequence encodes CASSIFLGSLYEQYF.

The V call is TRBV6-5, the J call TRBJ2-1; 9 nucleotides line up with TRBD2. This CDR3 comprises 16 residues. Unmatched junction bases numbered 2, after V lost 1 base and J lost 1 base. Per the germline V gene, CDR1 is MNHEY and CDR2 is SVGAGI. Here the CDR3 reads CASSYYSGSSYNEQFF. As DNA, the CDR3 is TGTGCCAGCAGTTACTATAGCGGGAGTTCCTACAATGAGCAGTTCTTC.

In DNA, the CDR3 is TGTGCCAGCTCCCCGACAGGGCTCGACACTGAAGCTTTCTTT. Protein: CASSPTGLDTEAFF. The V and J genes are TRBV18 and TRBJ1-1, with 7 bases aligning to TRBD1. There are 14 residues in the CDR3. Germline V gene sequence: CDR1 KGHSH, CDR2 LQKENI. V lost 6 bases and J lost 3; bases outside the gene matches: 7.

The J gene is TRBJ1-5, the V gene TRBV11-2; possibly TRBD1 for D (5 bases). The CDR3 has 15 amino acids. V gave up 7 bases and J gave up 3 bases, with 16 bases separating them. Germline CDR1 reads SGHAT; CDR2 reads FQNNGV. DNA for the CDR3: TGTGCCAGCACCCCGGGGGAGGGGCACAATCAGCCCCAGCATTTT. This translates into CASTPGEGHNQPQHF.